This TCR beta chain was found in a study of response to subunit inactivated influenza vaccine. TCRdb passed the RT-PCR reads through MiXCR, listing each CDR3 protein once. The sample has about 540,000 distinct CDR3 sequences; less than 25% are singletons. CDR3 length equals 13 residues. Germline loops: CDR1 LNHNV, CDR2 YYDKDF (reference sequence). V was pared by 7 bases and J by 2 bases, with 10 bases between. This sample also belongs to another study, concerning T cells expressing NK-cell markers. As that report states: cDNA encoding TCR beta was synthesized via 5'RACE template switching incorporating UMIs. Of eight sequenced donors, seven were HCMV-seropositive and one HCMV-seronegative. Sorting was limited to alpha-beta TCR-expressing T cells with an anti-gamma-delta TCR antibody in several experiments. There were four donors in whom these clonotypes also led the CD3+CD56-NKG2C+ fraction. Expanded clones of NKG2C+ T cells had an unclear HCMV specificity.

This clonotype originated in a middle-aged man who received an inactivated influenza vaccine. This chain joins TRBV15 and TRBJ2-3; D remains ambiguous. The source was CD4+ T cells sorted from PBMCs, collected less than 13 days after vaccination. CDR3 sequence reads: CATKPGPTDTQYF. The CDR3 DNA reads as TGTGCCACCAAACCGGGCCCCACAGATACGCAGTATTTT.